These 6 T cell receptor beta chains were sequenced from one sample in a study of blood T cell repertoires in COVID-19. Assay: immunoSEQ multiplex PCR; the TCRdb copy retains only in-frame clones and omits some. The sample includes around 210,000 clones, about four fifths of them seen just once. The sequencing sample was made of peripheral blood. The receptors stem from a woman aged 80 or over with COVID-19, enrolled during active disease.

The chain employs TRBV3-1 (or the pseudogene TRBV3-2) and TRBJ1-3; maybe TRBD1 (6 bases). This CDR3 spans 17 amino acids. The germline V and J ends were trimmed by 4 bases and 2 bases, with 18 bases remaining between them. The germline CDR1 and CDR2 sequences are LGHDT and YNNKEL (reference sequence). The CDR3 DNA is TGTGCCAGCAGCCCAAGTTGGGGCAGGGGAGCTGGAAACACCATATATTTT. Translation: CASSPSWGRGAGNTIYF.

This clone turned up a few times. Other DNA sequences within the sample encode an identical CDR3. The J gene is TRBJ1-2, the V gene TRBV5-1, with a possible D match to TRBD1 (6 bases). CDR1 is SGHRS and CDR2 is YFSETQ in the germline V gene. V was shortened by 0 bases and J by 2 bases, with 8 bases between the two germline ends. This CDR3 has 14 residues. The CDR3 DNA reads as TGCGCCAGCAGCTTGGGCCAGGGGAACTATGGCTACACCTTC. This sequence encodes CASSLGQGNYGYTF.

This clone was recorded many times. The gene calls are TRBV9 and TRBJ2-2; 8 bases are a match to TRBD2. With V trimmed by 4 bases and J by 2 bases, 16 bases remained unmatched. The CDR3 has 19 residues. Germline V gene lookup returns CDR1 SGDLS and CDR2 YYNGEE. The chain's CDR3 is CASSPHSGSLEGNTGELFF. The CDR3 nucleotides read TGTGCCAGCAGCCCCCACAGCGGGAGCCTCGAGGGAAACACCGGGGAGCTGTTTTTT.

The V gene is TRBV7-9, the J gene TRBJ2-7; 9 nucleotides line up with TRBD2. The length of the CDR3 is 14 residues. CDR1 and CDR2 from the germline V gene are SEHNR and FQNEAQ (reference sequence). Germline trimming cut 5 bases from V and 7 bases from J; bases unmatched to any gene: 9. This chain's CDR3 is CASSQAGGRGEQYF. The CDR3 DNA sequence: TGTGCCAGCAGCCAGGCGGGGGGGAGAGGGGAGCAGTACTTC.

The chain has TRBV9 and TRBJ1-4; no clear D. Trimming left V 4 bases short and J 0 bases short, with 7 bases between. Germline V gene sequence: CDR1 SGDLS, CDR2 YYNGEE. The CDR3 is 14 amino acids. Written as DNA, the CDR3 is TGTGCCAGCAGCCAGTTTGCAACTAATGAAAAACTGTTTTTT. Protein: CASSQFATNEKLFF. Full variable domain (missing parts from reference TRBV9 and TRBJ1-4): DSGVTQTPKHLITATGQRVTLRCSPRSGDLSVYWYQQSLDQGLQFLIQYYNGEERAKGNILERFSAQQFPDLHSELNLSSLELGDSALYFCASSQFATNEKLFFGSGTQLSVL.

This clone was detected only once. The genes are TRBV3-1 (or the pseudogene TRBV3-2) and TRBJ2-3, with a weak D call TRBD1 (6 bases). Germline V gene sequence: CDR1 LGHDT, CDR2 YNNKEL (reference sequence). The CDR3 is made up of 11 amino acids. Trimming took off 7 bases at V and 15 bases at J, with 17 bases between the two ends. The CDR3 sequence is CASTRDGTIYF. The CDR3, as DNA: TGTGCCAGCACCCGCGATGGGACAATATATTTT.